Reported below is one T cell receptor beta chain. There is no known antigen for this receptor. The sample holds no much larger clone one base away, and base qualities are not on file. The library was made by the immunoSEQ multiplex PCR assay. For the multiplex PCR, a mixture combining 60 forward primers for TCR Vbeta segments and 13 reverse primers for TCR Jbeta segments was used. Amplification of the CDR3 region of rearranged TCR beta genes was performed with a multiplex PCR assay on genomic DNA. On the Illumina HiSeq System, the amplified TCR beta libraries were sequenced as 87-base-pair reads. As for the original processing: In a later analysis, some 80 million unique TCR beta chains were counted across the 650 to 750 repertoires, and around 11 million of these chains were shared by at least two donors. A nearest-neighbor algorithm error-corrected the raw reads and collapsed the reads into unique sequences, merging closely related sequences to remove PCR and sequencing errors. To assign V, D and J gene segments, CDR3 sequences were aligned to IMGT reference sequences. Each retained sequence needed at least a six-nucleotide match to both a V gene segment and a J gene segment. A rearrangement counted as productive if the CDR3 had no stop codons and remained in frame with V and J, and every other rearrangement counted as non-productive. CDR3 was defined according to IMGT convention as the region running from the second conserved V-encoded cysteine to the conserved J-encoded phenylalanine. In an earlier analysis of around 600 of the donors, sequences lacking an unambiguous match to a single V gene segment were excluded. In an earlier analysis of 587 of the donors, a V segment was called functional when productive rearrangements were above 56.7%, and segregating when the standard deviation between donors exceeded 5%. To diagnose cytomegalovirus status from the catalog of TCR beta chain sequences, a statistical classification framework was built. V and J gene assignment, in a later analysis, came from comparing TCR nucleotide sequences with IMGT/GENE-DB human TR gene sequences. In a later analysis, CDR3 sequences and most-parsimonious VDJ recombination scenarios were assigned using the TCRdist pipeline. In a later analysis, each TCR beta chain was defined by its CDR3 amino acid sequence together with its V-gene family, and reads lacking a unique V-gene family were excluded. As a way to deal with suspected cross-contamination and a sequencing artifact, a later analysis dropped roughly 620 nucleotide sequences that were highly shared and had low generation probability. In a later analysis, a clonal expansion index was calculated for each public chain from normalized within-repertoire ranks of inferred template counts. In a later analysis, generation probabilities were computed using a VDJ recombination model fitted to out-of-frame rearrangements, and the results were checked against IGoR. A later analysis scored TCR-TCR, TCR-HLA and TCR-CMV co-occurrence with hypergeometric tests, applying a repertoire-size bias correction to TCR pairs. A later analysis estimated false discovery rates by permuting HLA or CMV assignments 20 times. A later analysis grouped co-occurring TCRs with DBSCAN, adding TCRdist sequence similarity when clustering within HLA-allele-positive subsets. Repertoires with fewer than 30,000 or more than 120,000 public chains, plus five repertoires with anomalous nucleotide sharing, were excluded from co-occurrence clustering. In its TCRdb copy, this immuneACCESS table keeps in-frame sequences only and misses some clones. Where compared with another copy, unresolved V genes explain less than half of these, and the others have no known cause. Clonal size and the V and J genes are those of that table, whereas D and trimming came from the DNA. The sample records around 200,000 clones, approximately 79% of which are singletons. Of the sample, 6.3% falls within the top ten clones.

The CDR3 has 13 amino acids, counting the end cysteine and phenylalanine. The only DNA kept is the CDR3, 39 bases in frame from the first base. CDR1 and CDR2 were assigned from the germline V gene (reference sequence) as GTSNPN and SVGIG. V is pruned by 7 bases and J by 4 bases, leaving 7 bases of the junction without a gene match. The cohort was made up of roughly 670 healthy bone marrow donors. At the time of sampling, all cohort members were nominally healthy, though unrecorded immune exposures were likely present. The donor tested CMV seropositive and was one of the 289 seropositive cohort members. Each donor provided a peripheral blood sample, and peripheral blood mononuclear cells were used for TCR beta sequencing. Genomic DNA extraction from the blood cell samples was performed with the Qiagen DNeasy Blood Extraction Kit. This sample was included in a study of cytomegalovirus exposure and HLA in healthy donors (TCRdb year 2017). General notes on the study: An earlier analysis of some 500 of the donors reported 250 to 300 Gb of sequence data and roughly 100 million unique TCR beta sequences from 150 million to 200 million T cells. The study was designed to test whether signatures of past pathogen exposure could be identified by cataloging public T cell receptors. Donor age, sex, ethnicity and CMV serostatus were collected together with the repertoire data. All discovery cohort repertoires had been generated on a single sequencing platform. Along with the roughly 670-subject first cohort, a separate validation cohort of over a hundred different subjects was used. Among the roughly 400 genotyped donors, approximately 77% belonged to the genetic ancestry cluster associated with self-reported Caucasian donors. In a later analysis, previously published TCR beta repertoires from 666 donors were re-analyzed and high-resolution HLA genotyping was added so that TCR occurrence patterns could be studied. Four to six DR-DQ haplotypes were handled as single units for association and clustering, since linkage in the cohort was strong. The study profiled the T cell repertoires of 500 to 800 subjects by immunosequencing and related them to cytomegalovirus serostatus. Across some 400 genotyped donors of the cohort, an average of about 250,000 unique TCR beta nucleotide sequences per donor were sequenced, and approximately 17% of those sequences were non-productive. In a later genetic analysis, genome-wide SNP genotypes for about 65% of the 666 donors were used, and that subset was treated as a discovery cohort. The later analysis used no new phenotypic data to find candidate immune exposures, relying instead on TCR beta sequences and their occurrence across donors. Typing coverage varied by locus: roughly 629-640 donors for A, B, C, DRB1 and DQB1; approximately 560 for DQA1; around 570 for DPA1; 400 to 480 for DPB1. HLA typing included class I and class II loci at four-digit resolution. To predict cytomegalovirus infection status, the study brought together high-throughput TCR immunosequencing, statistical association of individual TCRs with disease status, and machine learning. An earlier analysis of about 620 of the donors applied high-throughput TCR beta sequencing to assess whether each TCR beta V gene segment acted as functional or pseudogenic. An early release covering roughly 640 HLA-typed donors comprised 300 to 350 gigabases of sequencing data and some 79 million unique TCR sequences.

The research as a whole found: Cytomegalovirus status was reported to be diagnosed by the classifier with high specificity and sensitivity in both the original and validation cohorts. A further reported finding was that TCR beta sequences accurately predicted the HLA-A and HLA-B alleles for most subjects in the first cohort. Linkage disequilibrium might explain the correlated functional status among segregating V segments, but an unknown experimental factor could not be excluded. Because some donors lacked HLA typing at each locus, the association tests relied only on the typed subset. Because counts were too low, seventeen rarely observed V segments, including chromosome 9 orphons, were excluded from the earlier analysis of some 540 of the donors. Some IMGT-functional V segments, including TRBV6-2 and TRBV6-3, could not be told apart with the 87-base-pair reads, so those segments were excluded. For the cohort, immune exposure information was limited to CMV serostatus. According to the authors, the approach could potentially be generalized to other disease states and immunological phenotypes. The sequencing pipeline was judged likely to have produced a cluster of highly shared sequence variants as a technical artifact. A later analysis found that most CMV-associated TCR beta chains appeared HLA-restricted, with HLA associations seemingly driven largely by CMV exposure. Assigning TCR associations to individual alleles was difficult when HLA alleles, especially DR and DQ, strongly co-occurred. In a later genetic analysis, a missense DCLRE1C variant was associated with V-gene and J-gene trimming of TCR beta chains, and the association was replicated in an independent cohort. A later genetic analysis reported fewer N-insertions in productive TCRs among donors in an Asian-associated ancestry cluster than the roughly 640-donor mean. In an earlier analysis of about 600 of the donors, most TCR beta V segments appeared in productive rearrangements about 90% or about 30% of the time, broadly matching IMGT annotations. A total of 150 or so TCR beta chains were listed by the study as associated with cytomegalovirus. In a later analysis, about 16,000 TCR beta sequences were associated with specific HLA alleles at a false discovery rate of 0.05. A later analysis found that HLA-associated TCR beta chains were more clonally expanded and had lower generation probabilities than equally common non-associated chains. A later analysis reported that several top co-occurrence clusters appeared linked to parvovirus B19, influenza, CMV and Epstein-Barr virus. The cohort was sequenced for TCR beta chains only, and without alpha or paired-chain data the features that could be detected were limited. A few of the identified cytomegalovirus-associated TCR beta chains were confirmed in vitro to be specific for cytomegalovirus antigens. Sequencing depth was assumed to be roughly uniform across donors in the presence/absence analyses, though that assumption may not hold. Across donors, most TCR sequences were observed very rarely, whereas some public TCRs were present in many individuals. According to a later analysis, TCR association rates differed among HLA loci, with DRB1 alleles showing the most associated TCRs and HLA-C alleles showing the fewest.

The receptor comes from a man aged 40-50 years in good health and CMV-seropositive. Sequenced sample: PBMCs. The chain employs TRBV30 and TRBJ2-4, with 7 bases in between that match TRBD1. The encoded CDR3 is CAFDRDRKNIQYF. The bases are TGTGCCTTTGACCGGGACAGAAAAAACATTCAGTACTTC.